The rows below give T cell receptor beta chains drawn from one sample of a study of B cell selection in AIRE deficiency. The repertoire was sequenced with immunoSEQ multiplex PCR; TCRdb's copy has only in-frame clones and lacks some. The repertoire holds over 20,000 clones, with about 98% as singletons. Sequencing input: conventional CD4+ T cells sorted from PBMCs. These TCRs come from a human donor with AIRE deficiency. Both conserved end residues are part of each CDR3. D genes are given only for firm matches. Clone size is given for some rows only: seen once, a few or many times, or a class if the clone is expanded.

D,size,V,J,length,CDR3,DNA
NA,NA,TRBV30,TRBJ1-5,17,CAWSSRGGDFSNQPQHF,TGTGCCTGGTCAAGTAGGGGAGGAGACTTTAGCAATCAGCCCCAGCATTTT
NA,NA,TRBV21-1,TRBJ1-6,12,CAGYSRHTPLHF,TGTGCCGGATATTCCCGGCATACACCCCTCCACTTT
TRBD1,NA,TRBV27,TRBJ2-5,19,CASSSIYGSGTGDWETQYF,TGTGCCAGCAGTTCCATCTATGGTTCCGGGACAGGGGACTGGGAGACCCAGTACTTC
NA,NA,TRBV5-1,TRBJ2-3,15,CASSLAGRSTDTQYF,TGCGCCAGCAGCTTGGCGGGACGGAGCACAGATACGCAGTATTTT
TRBD1,NA,TRBV7-2,TRBJ2-7,14,CASSGTDNAYEQYF,TGTGCCAGCAGCGGGACAGACAATGCCTACGAGCAGTACTTC
NA,NA,TRBV5-4,TRBJ2-2,15,CASSFSEGNTGELFF,TGTGCCAGCAGCTTTAGCGAGGGGAACACCGGGGAGCTGTTTTTT
NA,once,TRBV19,TRBJ1-5,13,CASSNNWNQPQHF,TGTGCCAGTAGTAACAACTGGAATCAGCCCCAGCATTTT
NA,NA,TRBV7-6,TRBJ2-2,17,CASSSGYYGAGTGELFF,TGTGCCAGCAGCTCCGGATACTACGGAGCAGGGACCGGGGAGCTGTTTTTT
NA,NA,TRBV7-2,TRBJ1-1,12,CASSLLPKEAFF,TGTGCCAGCAGCTTACTGCCTAAAGAAGCTTTCTTT
NA,NA,TRBV11-3,TRBJ2-2,15,CASSLSYRNTGELFF,TGTGCCAGCAGCTTATCTTACAGGAACACCGGGGAGCTGTTTTTT
TRBD2,NA,TRBV19,TRBJ2-3,15,CASNGRREVADTQYF,TGTGCCAGTAATGGACGGCGGGAGGTGGCAGATACGCAGTATTTT
NA,NA,TRBV6-1,TRBJ2-5,14,CASGTASLQETQYF,TGTGCCAGCGGGACGGCCAGTCTACAAGAGACCCAGTACTTC
TRBD2,NA,TRBV28,TRBJ2-7,19,CASSYNPGLAGGPSYEQYF,TGTGCCAGCAGTTATAATCCGGGACTAGCGGGAGGGCCCTCCTACGAGCAGTACTTC
NA,NA,TRBV4-3,TRBJ1-4,14,CASSWVLVNEKLFF,TGCGCCAGCAGCTGGGTTTTAGTAAATGAAAAACTGTTTTTT
NA,NA,TRBV20-1,TRBJ2-7,11,CSPKSFDQQYF,TGCAGTCCCAAATCATTCGACCAGCAGTACTTC
NA,once,TRBV19,TRBJ1-4,15,CASSNPGGSDEKLFF,TGTGCCAGTAGTAACCCCGGGGGCTCGGATGAAAAACTGTTTTTT
TRBD1,NA,TRBV27,TRBJ2-7,15,CASSSGQPGYYEQYF,TGTGCCAGCAGTTCGGGACAGCCAGGGTACTACGAGCAGTACTTC
NA,NA,TRBV10-3,TRBJ1-2,15,CAIREATAPKEGYTF,TGTGCCATCAGGGAGGCGACAGCCCCTAAGGAGGGCTACACCTTC
TRBD1,NA,TRBV19,TRBJ2-2,14,CASSQGVNTGELFF,TGTGCCAGTAGTCAGGGGGTGAACACCGGGGAGCTGTTTTTT
TRBD2,NA,TRBV7-3,TRBJ2-2,18,CASSLKGWAGVRTGELFF,TGTGCCAGCAGCTTAAAGGGTTGGGCGGGAGTACGTACCGGGGAGCTGTTTTTT
NA,NA,TRBV2,TRBJ1-1,11,CATRWDTEAFF,TGTGCCACTAGGTGGGACACTGAGGCTTTCTTT
TRBD1,NA,TRBV4-3,TRBJ1-2,14,CASSQQGAPGGYTF,TGCGCCAGCAGCCAACAGGGGGCGCCGGGTGGCTACACCTTC
TRBD2,NA,TRBV18,TRBJ2-7,14,CASSPTSETYEQYF,TGTGCCAGCTCACCAACTAGCGAGACCTACGAGCAGTACTTC
NA,NA,TRBV28,TRBJ2-1,12,CASSLSGNEQFF,TGTGCCAGCAGTTTATCGGGGAATGAGCAGTTCTTC
NA,NA,TRBV9,TRBJ2-7,15,CASSSRAEVGREQYF,TGTGCCAGCAGCTCAAGGGCTGAAGTGGGGCGCGAGCAGTACTTC
NA,NA,TRBV28,TRBJ2-5,15,CASSTPARRVETQYF,TGTGCCAGCAGTACTCCGGCCCGCAGGGTCGAGACCCAGTACTTC
TRBD2,NA,TRBV7-8,TRBJ2-1,15,CASSLEGTSRNEQFF,TGTGCCAGCAGCTTAGAGGGGACTAGCAGGAATGAGCAGTTCTTC
TRBD2,NA,TRBV12-5,TRBJ2-5,16,CASGSSTSSRRETQYF,TGTGCTAGTGGTTCTTCGACTAGCAGCCGTCGGGAGACCCAGTACTTC
NA,NA,TRBV5-1,TRBJ2-5,14,CASSYEPPRETQYF,TGCGCCAGCAGCTATGAACCACCTCGAGAGACCCAGTACTTC
NA,few,TRBV7-3,TRBJ1-1,14,CASSLNGGPTEAFF,TGTGCCAGCAGCTTAAACGGGGGGCCCACTGAAGCTTTCTTT
TRBD1,NA,TRBV27,TRBJ1-2,15,CTSSPRDREGYGYTF,TGTACCAGCAGTCCCCGGGACAGAGAGGGCTATGGCTACACCTTC
NA,NA,TRBV6-5,TRBJ2-7,15,CASRLTTGGSYEQYF,TGTGCCAGCAGACTAACGACAGGCGGCTCCTACGAGCAGTACTTC
TRBD2,NA,TRBV7-3,TRBJ2-1,18,CASRGLVLAGSPYNEQFF,TGTGCCAGCAGGGGACTTGTACTAGCGGGCTCACCGTACAATGAGCAGTTCTTC
NA,NA,TRBV29-1,TRBJ2-7,13,CSGLQGDSYEQYF,TGCAGCGGGCTACAGGGAGATTCCTACGAGCAGTACTTC
NA,NA,TRBV30,TRBJ2-7,14,CAWRGRGYNYEQYF,TGTGCCTGGAGAGGTAGGGGCTACAACTACGAGCAGTACTTC
NA,NA,TRBV5-1,TRBJ2-1,16,CASSFPTGTNYNEQFF,TGCGCCAGCAGCTTTCCGACAGGAACCAACTACAATGAGCAGTTCTTC
NA,NA,TRBV18,TRBJ1-2,13,CASSPGSDYGYTF,TGTGCCAGCTCACCAGGGAGCGACTATGGCTACACCTTC
NA,NA,TRBV7-2,TRBJ2-5,15,CASSLGSNLGETQYF,TGTGCCAGCAGCTTAGGTAGCAACCTGGGGGAGACCCAGTACTTC
TRBD1,once,TRBV2,TRBJ2-5,15,CASRLTGTGRETQYF,TGTGCCAGCAGACTGACCGGGACAGGGCGAGAGACCCAGTACTTC
TRBD2,NA,TRBV29-1,TRBJ2-1,14,CSGGLAGSYNEQFF,TGCAGCGGAGGACTAGCGGGGTCCTACAATGAGCAGTTCTTC
NA,NA,TRBV4-1,TRBJ1-1,15,CASSHVGTRTTEAFF,TGCGCCAGCAGCCATGTAGGTACTAGGACCACTGAAGCTTTCTTT
NA,NA,TRBV5-4,TRBJ1-6,14,CASSLVQRNSPLHF,TGTGCCAGCAGCTTGGTCCAGAGAAATTCACCCCTCCACTTT
NA,NA,TRBV27,TRBJ2-1,14,CASSFVGSFNEQFF,TGTGCCAGCAGTTTTGTAGGTTCGTTCAATGAGCAGTTCTTC
NA,NA,TRBV7-9,TRBJ1-3,13,CASSLELRNTIYF,TGTGCCAGCAGCTTAGAACTGCGAAACACCATATATTTT
TRBD1,NA,TRBV11-2,TRBJ1-2,15,CASSPTGQAFYGYTF,TGTGCCAGCAGTCCAACGGGACAGGCCTTCTATGGCTACACCTTC
NA,NA,TRBV6-5,TRBJ1-1,13,CASSQTGTTEAFF,TGTGCCAGCAGCCAAACCGGGACAACTGAAGCTTTCTTT
TRBD2,NA,TRBV18,TRBJ2-2,15,CASSRGREGTGELFF,TGTGCCAGCTCCCGCGGGAGGGAAGGTACCGGGGAGCTGTTTTTT
NA,NA,TRBV7-2,TRBJ1-6,16,CASSLAFGQSNSPLHF,TGTGCCAGCAGCTTAGCGTTCGGACAGAGTAATTCACCCCTCCACTTT
NA,NA,TRBV28,TRBJ2-7,17,CASSLGSGPGQQHEQYF,TGTGCCAGCAGTTTAGGGTCGGGGCCAGGACAACAACACGAGCAGTACTTC
NA,NA,TRBV29-1,TRBJ1-1,13,CSSQGRMNTEAFF,TGCAGCTCTCAGGGGAGAATGAACACTGAAGCTTTCTTT
NA,NA,TRBV10-2,TRBJ1-1,17,CASSELGGPLMNTEAFF,TGCGCCAGCAGTGAGCTAGGAGGTCCCTTAATGAACACTGAAGCTTTCTTT
NA,NA,TRBV7-8,TRBJ2-2,13,CASSLSEAGELFF,TGTGCCAGCAGCTTATCGGAGGCCGGGGAGCTGTTTTTT